The clone carrying this T cell receptor beta chain was observed a few times. The time point denotes: after trial treatment. Treatment noted: LDRT plus nivolumab, ipilimumab, low-dose cyclophosphamide and aspirin (RACIN trial). TRAV and TRBV primers primed cDNA for both TCRalpha and TCRbeta. With a constant-region primer and a V-primer adapter, TCRs were subjected to about 20 PCR cycles of amplification. In vitro transcription amplified the mRNA that had been isolated. TCRdb re-called the reads with MiXCR, one entry per CDR3 protein. The repertoire holds tens of thousands of distinct CDR3 sequences, with less than 30% as singletons. These data originate in a study of low-dose radiotherapy and immunotherapy resistance in tumors. Looking at the study overall: A total of 6.5 Gy was given to Cohort 1 as 0.5 Gy per fraction every 2 weeks.

V lost 8 bases, J lost 4 bases, and 9 bases stayed unmatched. Germline V gives CDR1 LGHDT, CDR2 YNNKEL (reference sequence). This CDR3 has 14 residues. This TCR derives from a male donor with prostate cancer. Sequencing was performed on PBMCs, taken after low-dose radiotherapy plus immunotherapy. The V call is TRBV3-1, the J call TRBJ1-1, with 8 positions matching TRBD1. The CDR3 DNA reads as TGTGCCAGCGACTACGGACAGGGATCCACTGAAGCTTTCTTT. Protein: CASDYGQGSTEAFF. The full variable domain, rest sourced from reference TRBV3-1 and TRBJ1-1, is DTAVSQTPKYLVTQMGNDKSIKCEQNLGHDTMYWYKQDSKKFLKIMFSYNNKELIINETVPNRFSPKSPDKAHLNLHINSLELGDSAVYFCASDYGQGSTEAFFGQGTRLTVV.